Sequencing of this T cell receptor (beta chain) was carried out in a study of blood T cell repertoires in COVID-19. Whole-study context: There were acute and convalescent COVID-19 samples, and they came from the United States, Italy and Spain. T cells, B-cell-depleted T cells, or PBMCs supplied cDNA or gDNA.

The V gene end was trimmed by 3 bases and the J gene end by 5 bases; junction bases not matched to a gene: 4. Per germline, CDR1 SGHTA and CDR2 FQGNSA. This CDR3 is 14 amino acids long. Authors' processing steps: Quantification of nucleated cells was approximated via reference gene primer amplification. Libraries were prepared by immunoSEQ multiplex PCR; TCRdb keeps only in-frame clonotypes and omits some of them. V and J calls and clone size come straight from that table; D and trimming were deduced from the DNA. The sample yields 250,000 to 300,000 clones, about 89% seen once. Cohort assignment relied on participant-reported clinical history.

The clonotype was recovered from a human donor in a cohort exposed to, infected with or recovered from COVID-19 (not recorded which). The donor label of this sample is uncertain. Input material: PBMCs or T cells enriched from blood (not recorded which). V is TRBV7-2 and J is TRBJ2-1, with 7 positions matching TRBD2. This CDR3 is CASSFRRGDNEQFF. CDR3 coding DNA: TGTGCCAGCAGCTTTAGACGGGGGGACAATGAGCAGTTCTTC. Supplemented by reference TRBV7-2 and TRBJ2-1, the full variable domain reads GAGVSQSPSNKVTEKGKDVELRCDPISGHTALYWYRQSLGQGLEFLIYFQGNSAPDKSGLPSDRFSAERTGGSVSTLTIQRTQQEDSAVYLCASSFRRGDNEQFFGPGTRLTVL.